What follows are 10 T cell receptor beta chains derived from one specimen sequenced in a study of radiation and T cells in renal cell carcinoma. Data came from immunoSEQ multiplex PCR; TCRdb stores just in-frame clones and leaves some out. The table shows roughly 120,000 clones, with approximately 80% occurring only once. Time point indicated: baseline pretreatment blood. Treatment of the sample: 15 Gy SBRT to primary tumor, nephrectomy 4 weeks later. Sample: blood, taken from a patient whose treatment included radiotherapy and nephrectomy. These receptors originate from a woman aged 60-70 years with renal cell carcinoma.

This chain joins TRBV7-3 and TRBJ2-7; D unclear. CDR3 length equals 15 residues. Deletions cut 1 base from V and 2 bases from J, with 12 bases between. Germline values: CDR1 SGHTA, CDR2 FQGTGA. CDR3 in amino acids: CASSLKGGKAYEQYF. The DNA for the CDR3 is TGTGCCAGCAGCTTAAAGGGCGGCAAGGCCTACGAGCAGTACTTC.

In its sample, this clone was seen a few times. The chain carries TRBV5-1 and TRBJ2-1; maybe TRBD2 (6 bases). This CDR3 is 15 amino acids long. Looked up from germline, CDR1 is SGHRS and CDR2 is YFSETQ. Between the trimmed V and J ends, which lost 0 bases and 7 bases, there was a span of 14 bases. CDR3 nucleotide sequence: TGCGCCAGCAGCTTGGCGCCGACTAGTAATAATGAGCAGTTCTTC. Translated: CASSLAPTSNNEQFF.

The rearrangement uses TRBV5-6 and TRBJ1-1; D unresolved. The CDR3 totals 14 residues. CDR1 and CDR2 (germline): SGHDT, YYEEEE. Trimming shortened V by 0 bases and J by 5 bases, and 11 bases separated the two germline ends. CDR3 loop: CASSLGGGGTEAFF. For the CDR3, the DNA is TGTGCCAGCAGCTTGGGGGGAGGAGGAACTGAAGCTTTCTTT.

This chain links TRBV5-6 with TRBJ2-1, with D tentatively TRBD1 (6 bases). Trimming removed 0 bases from V and 3 bases from J, with 16 bases in between. Germline V gene data show CDR1 as SGHDT and CDR2 as YYEEEE. The CDR3 runs 17 residues. CDR3 sequence: CASSLGGRYRDYNEQFF. The DNA of the CDR3 is TGTGCCAGCAGCTTGGGGGGAAGGTACAGGGACTACAATGAGCAGTTCTTC.

V gene TRBV2 combines with J gene TRBJ1-1, with no clear D. There are 12 residues in the CDR3. CDR1 and CDR2 from the germline V gene are SNHLY and FYNNEI. Trimming left V 3 bases short and J 11 bases short, with 13 bases between. The CDR3 bases are TGTGCCAGCAGTGATTGGCAGGTGGTGGCTTTCTTT. It specifies CASSDWQVVAFF.

This clone has just one count. The J gene is TRBJ2-2, the V gene TRBV6-6, with D possibly being TRBD1 or TRBD2 (5 bases each). This CDR3 comprises 15 residues. Germline values: CDR1 MNHNY, CDR2 SVGAGI (reference sequence). V was trimmed by 5 bases and J by 4 bases, leaving 14 bases between them. The CDR3: CASSPPGAFTGELFF. CDR3 DNA sequence: TGTGCCAGCAGTCCACCCGGGGCGTTCACCGGGGAGCTGTTTTTT.

J is TRBJ2-7 and V is TRBV6-5; D remains ambiguous. Germline CDR1 MNHEY, CDR2 SVGAGI. The CDR3 extends over 14 amino acids. Trimming pared 5 bases from V and 7 bases from J, leaving 18 bases between. CDR3 in amino acids: CASSTGSVAREQYF. The CDR3 DNA follows: TGTGCCAGCAGTACCGGATCTGTGGCTCGAGAGCAGTACTTC.

This clone was found a few times. J is TRBJ1-1 and V is TRBV6-1; a weak D match, TRBD1 (6 bases). CDR1 and CDR2 (germline): MNHNS, SASEGT. The CDR3 length is 13 residues. Trimming took 7 bases from V and 3 from J, leaving 12 bases between them. This chain's CDR3 is CASTPRGDTEAFF. In nucleotides, the CDR3 is TGTGCCAGCACTCCCAGGGGAGACACTGAAGCTTTCTTT.

In its sample, this clone was seen once. This chain joins TRBV28 and TRBJ2-2, with D maybe TRBD2 (6 bases). The CDR3 is 14 amino acids. CDR1 and CDR2 from the germline V gene are MDHEN and SYDVKM. V was pared by 8 bases and J by 7 bases, with 17 bases between. CDR3 amino acids: CASDRDSRSGELFF. DNA for the CDR3: TGTGCCAGCGACCGGGACTCGCGCAGCGGGGAGCTGTTTTTT.

This chain connects TRBV5-6 to TRBJ1-5; D not certain. Trimming removed 5 bases from V and 7 bases from J, with 13 bases in between. The CDR3 loop spans 13 amino acids. Germline V gene lookup returns CDR1 SGHDT and CDR2 YYEEEE. The CDR3 loop is CASSLSPRQPQHF. The CDR3, as DNA: TGTGCCAGCAGTCTAAGTCCAAGGCAGCCCCAGCATTTT.